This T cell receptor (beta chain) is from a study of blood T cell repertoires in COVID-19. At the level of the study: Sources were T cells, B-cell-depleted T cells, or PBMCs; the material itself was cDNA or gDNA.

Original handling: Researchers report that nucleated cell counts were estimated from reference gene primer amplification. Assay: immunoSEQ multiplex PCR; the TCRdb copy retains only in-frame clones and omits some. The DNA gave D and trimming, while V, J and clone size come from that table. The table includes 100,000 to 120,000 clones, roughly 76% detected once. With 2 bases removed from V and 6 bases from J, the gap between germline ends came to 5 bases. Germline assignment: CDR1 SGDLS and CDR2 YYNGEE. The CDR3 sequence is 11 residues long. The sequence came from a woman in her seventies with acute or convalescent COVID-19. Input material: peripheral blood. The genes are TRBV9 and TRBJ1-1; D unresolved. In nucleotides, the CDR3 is TGTGCCAGCAGCGTCCGGGCTGAAGCTTTCTTT. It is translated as CASSVRAEAFF. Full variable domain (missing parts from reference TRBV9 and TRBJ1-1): DSGVTQTPKHLITATGQRVTLRCSPRSGDLSVYWYQQSLDQGLQFLIQYYNGEERAKGNILERFSAQQFPDLHSELNLSSLELGDSALYFCASSVRAEAFFGQGTRLTVV.